What follows are 14 T cell receptor beta chains derived from one specimen sequenced in a study of technical replicates of blood from a handful of donors (dated by TCRdb to 2017 to 2019). Library preparation employed the immunoSEQ multiplex PCR assay. In its TCRdb copy, this immuneACCESS table keeps in-frame sequences only and misses some clones. Where compared with another copy, unresolved V genes explain less than half of these, and the others have no known cause. The sample has 75,000 or so clones on record, 95% of them singletons. The top ten constitute 0.2% to 0.3% of the sample. The specimen sequenced was T cells isolated from PBMCs. These TCRs come from a human donor in good health.

The chain recombines TRBV5-1 with TRBJ2-3, with TRBD1 matching 10 bases. There are 15 residues in the CDR3. Germline CDR1 is SGHRS and CDR2 is YFSETQ. The junction had 3 bases not matched to a gene; V was cut back by 4 bases and J by 1 base. In nucleotides, the CDR3 is TGCGCCAGCAGCCCTGGGACAGGGGGCACAGATACGCAGTATTTT. Its protein product is CASSPGTGGTDTQYF.

The chain is built from TRBV28 and TRBJ2-7; D call uncertain. The V end lost 1 base, the J end lost 0 bases, and 10 bases lay between the germline ends. CDR1 and CDR2 (germline): MDHEN, SYDVKM. This CDR3 comprises 15 residues. The CDR3 spells CASSLSRASSYEQYF. The CDR3 nucleotides read TGTGCCAGCAGTTTATCACGAGCGAGCTCCTACGAGCAGTACTTC. The full variable domain, in which reference TRBV28 and TRBJ2-7 provide the parts outside the CDR3, is DVKVTQSSRYLVKRTGEKVFLECVQDMDHENMFWYRQDPGLGLRLIYFSYDVKMKEKGDIPEGYSVSREKKERFSLILESASTNQTSMYLCASSLSRASSYEQYFGPGTRLTVT.

The chain couples TRBV11-3 to TRBJ2-1; D perhaps matches TRBD2 (5 bases). V dropped 0 bases and J dropped 12 bases, with 9 bases sitting between them. The germline V gene has CDR1 SGHNT and CDR2 YENEEA. The CDR3 extends over 12 amino acids. The CDR3 loop is CASSLDRESQFF. The CDR3 bases are TGTGCCAGCAGCTTAGACCGGGAATCGCAGTTCTTC.

This clone is a singleton in its sample. The genes are TRBV9 and TRBJ1-1, with a tentative D call TRBD1 (5 bases). Looked up from germline, CDR1 is SGDLS and CDR2 is YYNGEE. The V end was cut by 4 bases, the J end by 0 bases, with 16 bases between. The CDR3 has 16 amino acids. This CDR3 reads CASSPSGQGLNTEAFF. DNA of the CDR3: TGTGCCAGCAGCCCTAGTGGCCAGGGCTTGAACACTGAAGCTTTCTTT.

This chain links TRBV6-5 with TRBJ1-4; 8 bases map to TRBD1. Per the germline V gene, CDR1 is MNHEY and CDR2 is SVGAGI. The CDR3 extends over 15 amino acids. The V and J ends lost 2 bases and 8 bases, in that order; junction bases with no gene match: 7. The CDR3 coding sequence is TGTGCCAGCAGTTACCTAAGACAGGGGACCGAAAAACTGTTTTTT. It translates to CASSYLRQGTEKLFF.

The chain recombines TRBV30 with TRBJ2-2; possible D gene TRBD1, 7 bases. The germline gives CDR1 GTSNPN, CDR2 SVGIG (reference sequence). The length of the CDR3 is 14 residues. With 4 bases removed from V and 5 bases from J, the gap between germline ends came to 14 bases. Written as DNA, the CDR3 is TGTGCCTGGAAGTGGCAGGGGGGTACCGGGGAGCTGTTTTTT. It codes for CAWKWQGGTGELFF.

This chain uses TRBV5-4 with TRBJ1-4; a possible D gene is TRBD1 (5 bases). Between the trimmed V and J ends, which lost 2 bases and 5 bases, there was a span of 22 bases. The CDR3 consists of 18 residues. Per germline, CDR1 SGHNT and CDR2 YYREEE (reference sequence). Here the CDR3 DNA reads TGTGCCAGCAGCTTAGATACTGGGACGCCGGGACTAAATGAAAAACTGTTTTTT. This encodes CASSLDTGTPGLNEKLFF.

This sequence joins TRBV19 and TRBJ1-1, with D perhaps TRBD1 (6 bases). The CDR3 runs to 13 residues. Trimming cost V 7 bases and J 1 base, with 10 bases left between them. Germline lookup yields CDR1 LNHDA and CDR2 SQIVND (reference sequence). CDR3 sequence reads: CASTGQPNTEAFF. The CDR3 DNA reads TGTGCCAGTACCGGACAGCCGAACACTGAAGCTTTCTTT.

The rearrangement links TRBV4-1 to TRBJ1-5, with 7 bases identical to TRBD1. The CDR3 length is 18 residues. The V segment lost 3 bases and the J segment 0 bases; nucleotides outside the gene matches: 11. The germline gives CDR1 MGHRA, CDR2 YSYEKL. The DNA for the CDR3 is TGCGCCAGCAGCCATAGACAGGGAACTAAGTATAGCAATCAGCCCCAGCATTTT. Translated: CASSHRQGTKYSNQPQHF.

The chain has TRBV6-1 and TRBJ2-4; D is uncertain. Trimming shortened V by 3 bases and J by 11 bases, and 8 bases separated the two germline ends. CDR1 is MNHNS and CDR2 is SASEGT in the germline V gene. The CDR3 sequence is 11 residues long. The CDR3 reads CASSERQVQYF. CDR3 sequence (DNA): TGTGCCAGCAGTGAGCGTCAGGTTCAGTACTTC.

The CDR3 here is CASSLRTSGGDTQYF. The CDR3 nucleotides are TGTGCCAGCAGCTTGCGGACTAGCGGGGGGGATACGCAGTATTTT. V usage is TRBV11-3 and J usage is TRBJ2-3; 14 bases map to TRBD2. Trimming removed 3 bases from V and 6 bases from J; junction bases left unmatched: 2. Germline V gene lookup returns CDR1 SGHNT and CDR2 YENEEA. The CDR3 runs to 15 residues. The full variable domain, completed using reference TRBV11-3 and TRBJ2-3, is EAGVVQSPRYKIIEKKQPVAFWCNPISGHNTLYWYLQNLGQGPELLIRYENEEAVDDSQLPKDRFSAERLKGVDSTLKIQPAELGDSAVYLCASSLRTSGGDTQYFGPGTRLTVL.

J is TRBJ2-1 and V is TRBV11-2; 7 bases are shared with TRBD2. The V segment lost 4 bases and the J segment 6 bases; nucleotides outside the gene matches: 0. Germline V gives CDR1 SGHAT, CDR2 FQNNGV. This CDR3 is built from 12 residues. CDR3 protein: CASSSGGNEQFF. In nucleotides, the CDR3 is TGTGCCAGCAGCTCGGGGGGCAATGAGCAGTTCTTC.

The V gene is TRBV7-8, the J gene TRBJ1-2, with TRBD1 as a possible D gene (6 bases). This CDR3 contains 12 residues. The germline V gene encodes CDR1 SGHVS and CDR2 FQNEAQ. The ends were cut back, 10 bases at V and 3 bases at J, with 12 bases in the middle. CDR3 sequence reads: CAIKGQHYGYTF. The CDR3 nucleotides read TGTGCCATCAAAGGACAGCACTATGGCTACACCTTC.

The chain combines TRBV28 with TRBJ1-1; maybe TRBD1 (6 bases). This CDR3 contains 14 residues. Trimming took off 3 bases at V and 1 base at J, with 9 bases between the two ends. CDR1 is MDHEN and CDR2 is SYDVKM in the germline V gene. The CDR3 region is CASSLAGANTEAFF. In nucleotides, the CDR3 is TGTGCCAGCAGTTTGGCGGGGGCGAACACTGAAGCTTTCTTT.